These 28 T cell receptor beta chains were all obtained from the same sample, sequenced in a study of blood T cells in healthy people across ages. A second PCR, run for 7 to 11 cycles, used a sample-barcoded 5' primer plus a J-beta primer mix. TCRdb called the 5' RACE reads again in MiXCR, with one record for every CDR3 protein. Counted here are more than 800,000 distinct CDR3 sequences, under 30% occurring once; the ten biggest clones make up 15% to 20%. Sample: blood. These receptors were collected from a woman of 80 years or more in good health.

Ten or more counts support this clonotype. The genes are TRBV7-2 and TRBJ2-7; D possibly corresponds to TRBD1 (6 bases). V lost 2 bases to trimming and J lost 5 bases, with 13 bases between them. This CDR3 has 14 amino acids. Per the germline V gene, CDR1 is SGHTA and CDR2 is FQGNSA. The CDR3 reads CASSLSPGADEQYF. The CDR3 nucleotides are TGTGCCAGCAGCTTATCCCCAGGGGCCGACGAGCAGTACTTC.

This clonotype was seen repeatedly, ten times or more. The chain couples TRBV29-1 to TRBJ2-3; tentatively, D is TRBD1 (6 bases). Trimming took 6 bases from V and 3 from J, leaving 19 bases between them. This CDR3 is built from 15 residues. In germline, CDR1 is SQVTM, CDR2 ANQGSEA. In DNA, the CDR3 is TGCAGCGTCCGCCGGTTTACAGGGAGTACAGATACGCAGTATTTT. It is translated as CSVRRFTGSTDTQYF.

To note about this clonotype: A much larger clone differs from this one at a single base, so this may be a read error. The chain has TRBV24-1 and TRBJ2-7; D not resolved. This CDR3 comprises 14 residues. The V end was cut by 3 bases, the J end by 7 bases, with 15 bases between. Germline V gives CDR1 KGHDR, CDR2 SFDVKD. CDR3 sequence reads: CATSDPMGFNEQYF. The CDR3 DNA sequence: TGTGCCACCAGTGATCCCATGGGCTTTAATGAGCAGTACTTC.

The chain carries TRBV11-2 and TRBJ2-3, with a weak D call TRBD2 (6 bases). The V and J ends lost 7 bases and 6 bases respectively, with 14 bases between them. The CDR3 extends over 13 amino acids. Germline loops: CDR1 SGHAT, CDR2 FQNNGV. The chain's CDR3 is CASTDGGRDTQYF. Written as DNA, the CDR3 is TGTGCCAGCACGGATGGGGGGAGGGATACGCAGTATTTT. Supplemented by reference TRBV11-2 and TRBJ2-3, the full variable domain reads EAGVAQSPRYKIIEKRQSVAFWCNPISGHATLYWYQQILGQGPKLLIQFQNNGVVDDSQLPKDRFSAERLKGVDSTLKIQPAKLEDSAVYLCASTDGGRDTQYFGPGTRLTVL.

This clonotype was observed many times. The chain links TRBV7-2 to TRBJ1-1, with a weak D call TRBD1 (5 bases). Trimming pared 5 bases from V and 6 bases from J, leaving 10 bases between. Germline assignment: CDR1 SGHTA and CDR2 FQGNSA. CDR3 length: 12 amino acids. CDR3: CASSRSGAEAFF. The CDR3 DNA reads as TGTGCCAGCAGCCGGTCGGGGGCTGAAGCTTTCTTT.

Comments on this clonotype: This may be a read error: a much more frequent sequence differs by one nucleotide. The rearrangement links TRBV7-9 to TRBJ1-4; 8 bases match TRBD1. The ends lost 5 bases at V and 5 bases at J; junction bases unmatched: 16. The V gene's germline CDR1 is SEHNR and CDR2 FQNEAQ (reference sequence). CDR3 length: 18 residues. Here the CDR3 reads CASSVGSYPRQGNEKLFF. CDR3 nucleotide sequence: TGTGCCAGCAGCGTGGGCTCGTACCCCCGACAGGGGAATGAAAAACTGTTTTTT.

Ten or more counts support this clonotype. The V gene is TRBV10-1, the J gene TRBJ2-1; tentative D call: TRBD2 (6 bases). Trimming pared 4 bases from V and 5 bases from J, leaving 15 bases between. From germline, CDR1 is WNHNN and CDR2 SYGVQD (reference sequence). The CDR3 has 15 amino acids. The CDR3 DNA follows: TGCGCCAGCAGTGCTGGTGCGGGGCGTAACAATGAGCAGTTCTTC. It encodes CASSAGAGRNNEQFF.

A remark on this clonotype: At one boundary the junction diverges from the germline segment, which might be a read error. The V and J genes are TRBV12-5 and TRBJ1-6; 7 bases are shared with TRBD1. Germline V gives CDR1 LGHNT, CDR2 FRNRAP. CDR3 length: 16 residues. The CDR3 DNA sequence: TGTGCTAGTGGTTTCTGGGGGGGACAGAGAAATTCGCCCCTCCACTTT. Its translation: CASGFWGGQRNSPLHF.

The CDR3 protein is CASSPGQGYYEQFF. The CDR3 coding sequence is TGTGCCAGCAGCCCGGGACAGGGATACTACGAGCAGTTCTTC. The rearrangement links TRBV7-9 to TRBJ2-1; TRBD1 matches 9 bases. There are 14 residues in the CDR3. Trimming removed 5 bases from V and 10 bases from J; junction bases left unmatched: 9. The germline V gene has CDR1 SEHNR and CDR2 FQNEAQ (reference sequence).

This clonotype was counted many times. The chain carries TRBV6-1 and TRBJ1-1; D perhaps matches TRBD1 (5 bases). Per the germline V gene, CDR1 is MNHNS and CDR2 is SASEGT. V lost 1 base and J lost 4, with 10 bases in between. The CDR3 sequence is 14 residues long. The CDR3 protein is CASSEVGDRTEAFF. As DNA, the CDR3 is TGTGCCAGCAGTGAAGTGGGGGACCGCACTGAAGCTTTCTTT.

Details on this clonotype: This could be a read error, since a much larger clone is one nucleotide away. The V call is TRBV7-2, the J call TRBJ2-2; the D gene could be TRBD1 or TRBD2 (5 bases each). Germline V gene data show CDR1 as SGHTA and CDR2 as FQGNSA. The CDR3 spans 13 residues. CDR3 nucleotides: TGTGCCAGCAGCTTAACGGGGCCCGGGGAGCGGTTTTTT. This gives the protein CASSLTGPGERFF.

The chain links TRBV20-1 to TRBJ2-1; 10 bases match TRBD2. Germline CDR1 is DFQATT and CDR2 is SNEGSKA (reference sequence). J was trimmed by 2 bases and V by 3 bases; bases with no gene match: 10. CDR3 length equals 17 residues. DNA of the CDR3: TGCAGTGCTAGTAGGGGTTTAGCGGGGGGCCCCTACAATGAGCAGTTCTTC. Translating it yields CSASRGLAGGPYNEQFF.

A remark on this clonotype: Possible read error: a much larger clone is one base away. The CDR3 protein is CASSQGVWGGQYF. Written as DNA, the CDR3 is TGTGCCAGCAGCCAAGGGGTATGGGGGGGTCAGTACTTC. The rearrangement uses TRBV4-2 and TRBJ2-7; 7 bases are a match to TRBD2. V was pared by 1 base and J by 10 bases, with 7 bases of the junction left unmatched. The CDR3 has 13 residues. CDR1 is LGHNA and CDR2 is YNFKEQ in the germline V gene.

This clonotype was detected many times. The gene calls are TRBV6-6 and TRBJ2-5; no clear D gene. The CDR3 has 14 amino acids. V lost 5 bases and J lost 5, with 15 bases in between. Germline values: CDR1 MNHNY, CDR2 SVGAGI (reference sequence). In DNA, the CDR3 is TGTGCCAGCAGTCCTCAACTCGGATTGGAGACCCAGTACTTC. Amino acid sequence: CASSPQLGLETQYF.

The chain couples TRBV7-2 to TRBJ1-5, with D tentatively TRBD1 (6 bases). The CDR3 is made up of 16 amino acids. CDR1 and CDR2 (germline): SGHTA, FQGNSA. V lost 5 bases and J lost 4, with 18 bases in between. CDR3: CASSLHRVPANQPQHF. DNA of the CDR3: TGTGCCAGCAGCCTTCACAGGGTTCCGGCAAATCAGCCCCAGCATTTT. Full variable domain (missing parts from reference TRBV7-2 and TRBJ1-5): GAGVSQSPSNKVTEKGKDVELRCDPISGHTALYWYRQSLGQGLEFLIYFQGNSAPDKSGLPSDRFSAERTGGSVSTLTIQRTQQEDSAVYLCASSLHRVPANQPQHFGDGTRLSIL.

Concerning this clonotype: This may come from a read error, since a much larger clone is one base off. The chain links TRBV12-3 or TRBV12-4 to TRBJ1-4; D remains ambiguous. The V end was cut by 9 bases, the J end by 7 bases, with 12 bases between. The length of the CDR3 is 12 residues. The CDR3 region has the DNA TGTGCCAGTGCGGATGGTCCTGAAAAACTGTTTTTT. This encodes CASADGPEKLFF.

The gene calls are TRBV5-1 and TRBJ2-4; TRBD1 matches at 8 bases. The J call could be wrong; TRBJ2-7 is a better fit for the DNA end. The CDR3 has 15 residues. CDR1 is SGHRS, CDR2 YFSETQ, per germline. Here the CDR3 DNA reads TGCGCCAGCAGCTTGGCCGCAGGACAGGGCTCCGAGCAGTACTTC. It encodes CASSLAAGQGSEQYF.

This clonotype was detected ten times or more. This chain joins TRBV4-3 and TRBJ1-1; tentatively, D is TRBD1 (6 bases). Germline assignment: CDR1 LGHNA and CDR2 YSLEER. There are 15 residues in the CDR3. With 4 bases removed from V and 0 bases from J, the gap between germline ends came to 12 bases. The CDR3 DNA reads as TGCGCCAGCAGCCGAAAAGGGGGACTGAACACTGAAGCTTTCTTT. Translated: CASSRKGGLNTEAFF.

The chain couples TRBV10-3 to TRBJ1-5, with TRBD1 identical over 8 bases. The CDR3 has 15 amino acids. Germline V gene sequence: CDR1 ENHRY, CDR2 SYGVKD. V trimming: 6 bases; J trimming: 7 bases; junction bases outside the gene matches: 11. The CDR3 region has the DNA TGTGCCATCAGCCCGGACAGGGTTAATTACCAGCCCCAGCATTTT. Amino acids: CAISPDRVNYQPQHF.

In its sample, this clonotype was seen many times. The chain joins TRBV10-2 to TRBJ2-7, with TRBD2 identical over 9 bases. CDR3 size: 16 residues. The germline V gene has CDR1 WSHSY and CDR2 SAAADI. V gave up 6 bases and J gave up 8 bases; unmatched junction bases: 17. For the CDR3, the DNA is TGCGCCAGCAGATCTAATAGCGGGGGACCAGTAGGGCAGCAGTACTTC. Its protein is CASRSNSGGPVGQQYF.

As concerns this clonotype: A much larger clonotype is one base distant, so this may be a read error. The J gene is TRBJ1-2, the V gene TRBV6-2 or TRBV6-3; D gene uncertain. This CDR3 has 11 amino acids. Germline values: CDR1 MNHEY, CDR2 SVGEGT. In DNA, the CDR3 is TGTGCCAGCAGTTACGGCTATGGCTGCACCTTC. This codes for CASSYGYGCTF.

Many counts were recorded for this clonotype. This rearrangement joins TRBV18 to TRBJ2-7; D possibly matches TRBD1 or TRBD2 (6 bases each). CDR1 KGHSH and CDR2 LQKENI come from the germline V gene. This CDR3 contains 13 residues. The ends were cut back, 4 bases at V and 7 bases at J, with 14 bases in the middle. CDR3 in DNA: TGTGCCAGCTCACGGGACAATGGGGGGGAGCAGTACTTC. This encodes CASSRDNGGEQYF.

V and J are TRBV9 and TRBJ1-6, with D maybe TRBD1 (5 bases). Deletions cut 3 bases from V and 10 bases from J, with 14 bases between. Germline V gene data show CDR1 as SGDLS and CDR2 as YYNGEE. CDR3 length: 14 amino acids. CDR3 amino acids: CASSGPGTSSPLHF. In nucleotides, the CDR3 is TGTGCCAGCAGCGGACCCGGGACCAGCTCACCCCTCCACTTT.

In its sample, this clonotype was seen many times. In DNA, the CDR3 is TGTGCCAGCAGAAAGGGGCTGACAGCCCTTAACTATGGCTACACCTTC. As protein: CASRKGLTALNYGYTF. This chain joins TRBV14 and TRBJ1-2; D perhaps matches TRBD1 (5 bases). The CDR3 length is 16 residues. Germline CDR1 and CDR2: SGHDN and FVKESK. V dropped 6 bases and J dropped 1 base, with 18 bases sitting between them.

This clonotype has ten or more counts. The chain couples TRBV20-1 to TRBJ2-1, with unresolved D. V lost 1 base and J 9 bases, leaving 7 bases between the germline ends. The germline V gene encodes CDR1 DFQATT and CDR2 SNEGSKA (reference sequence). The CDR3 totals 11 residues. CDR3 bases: TGCAGTGCTAGAGTCGACGGTGAGCAGTTCTTC. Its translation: CSARVDGEQFF.

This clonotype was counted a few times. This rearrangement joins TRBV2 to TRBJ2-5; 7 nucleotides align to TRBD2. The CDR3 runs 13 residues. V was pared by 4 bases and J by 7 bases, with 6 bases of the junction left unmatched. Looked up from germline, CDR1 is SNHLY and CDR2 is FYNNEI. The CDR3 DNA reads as TGTGCCAGCAGTGGGACTAGTTTAGGGACCCAGTACTTC. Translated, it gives CASSGTSLGTQYF.

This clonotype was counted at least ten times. The CDR3 nucleotides are TGTGCCAGCTCCTGGGGGCGGCGGAACACTGAAGCTTTCTTT. This gives the protein CASSWGRRNTEAFF. V and J are TRBV27 and TRBJ1-1, with D possibly being TRBD1 (6 bases). V gave up 8 bases and J gave up 1 base, with 14 bases separating them. This CDR3 comprises 14 residues. Germline CDR1 and CDR2: MNHEY and SMNVEV (reference sequence).

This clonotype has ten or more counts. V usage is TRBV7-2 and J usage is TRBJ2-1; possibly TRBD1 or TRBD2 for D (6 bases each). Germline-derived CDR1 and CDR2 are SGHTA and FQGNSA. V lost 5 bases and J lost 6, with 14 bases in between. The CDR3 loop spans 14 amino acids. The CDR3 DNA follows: TGTGCCAGCAGCGACAGGAGGACTACCAATGAGCAGTTCTTC. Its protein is CASSDRRTTNEQFF.